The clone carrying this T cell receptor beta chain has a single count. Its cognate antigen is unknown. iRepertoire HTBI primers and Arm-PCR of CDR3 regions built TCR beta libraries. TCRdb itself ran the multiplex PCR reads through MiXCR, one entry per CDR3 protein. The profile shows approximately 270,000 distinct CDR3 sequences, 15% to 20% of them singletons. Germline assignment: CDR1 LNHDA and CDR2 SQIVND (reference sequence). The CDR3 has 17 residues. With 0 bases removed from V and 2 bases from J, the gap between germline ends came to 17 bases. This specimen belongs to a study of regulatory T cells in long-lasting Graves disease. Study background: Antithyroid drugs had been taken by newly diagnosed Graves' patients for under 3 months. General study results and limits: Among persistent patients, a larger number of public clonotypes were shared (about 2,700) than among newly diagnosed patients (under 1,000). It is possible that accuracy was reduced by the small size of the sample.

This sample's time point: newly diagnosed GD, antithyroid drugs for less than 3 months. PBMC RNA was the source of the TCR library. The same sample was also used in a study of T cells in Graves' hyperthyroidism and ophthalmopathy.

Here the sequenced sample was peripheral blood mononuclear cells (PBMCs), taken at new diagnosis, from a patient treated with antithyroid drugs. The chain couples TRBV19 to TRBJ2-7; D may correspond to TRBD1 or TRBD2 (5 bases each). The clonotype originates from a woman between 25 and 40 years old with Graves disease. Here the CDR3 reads CASSIDGWGTFAYEQYF. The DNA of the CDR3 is TGTGCCAGTAGTATAGACGGCTGGGGGACGTTCGCCTACGAGCAGTACTTC.